Below, 22 T cell receptor beta chains from the same sample are listed, as sequenced in a study of neoadjuvant anti-PD-1 for oral cavity cancer. Sequencing was performed with immunoSEQ multiplex PCR; in TCRdb, only in-frame clones are kept and a portion is missing. The sample has tens of thousands of clones; 65% to 85% are singletons. The starting material was PBMCs, obtained before nivolumab (anti-PD-1) treatment. The receptors come from a person aged 35-80 years with oral cavity squamous cell carcinoma.

This chain joins TRBV27 and TRBJ2-3, with D perhaps matching TRBD1 or TRBD2 (5 bases each). Germline CDR1 MNHEY, CDR2 SMNVEV (reference sequence). CDR3 length: 16 amino acids. V gave up 4 bases and J gave up 1 base, with 15 bases separating them. DNA of the CDR3: TGTGCCAGCAGTTACAGATGGGGGATCGGCACAGATACGCAGTATTTT. Translating gives CASSYRWGIGTDTQYF.

The V and J genes are TRBV6-5 and TRBJ1-4, with 7 bases that match TRBD1. The CDR3 spans 15 residues. The trim removed 2 bases at V and 5 bases at J, leaving 5 bases unmatched. The germline V gene has CDR1 MNHEY and CDR2 SVGAGI. The CDR3 loop reads CASSYRDSMNEKLFF. The CDR3 DNA is TGTGCCAGCAGTTACCGGGACAGCATGAATGAAAAACTGTTTTTT.

The J gene is TRBJ2-2, the V gene TRBV2; D call uncertain. Germline CDR1 and CDR2: SNHLY and FYNNEI. The CDR3 is 12 amino acids. Trimming shortened V by 8 bases and J by 2 bases, and 6 bases separated the two germline ends. The CDR3 DNA reads TGTGCCAGCTTTATTAACACCGGGGAGCTGTTTTTT. It encodes CASFINTGELFF.

The genes are TRBV30 and TRBJ1-2; tentative D call: TRBD1 (5 bases). The CDR3 runs to 16 residues. Trimming pared 0 bases from V and 1 base from J, leaving 15 bases between. The V gene's germline CDR1 is GTSNPN and CDR2 SVGIG (reference sequence). Written as DNA, the CDR3 is TGTGCCTGGAGTGTTCTCAACGGGGGGAATAACTATGGCTACACCTTC. Translated: CAWSVLNGGNNYGYTF. The variable domain in full, completed from reference TRBV30 and TRBJ1-2, reads SQTIHQWPATLVQPVGSPLSLECTVEGTSNPNLYWYRQAAGRGLQLLFYSVGIGQISSEVPQNLSASRPQDRQFILSSKKLLLSDSGFYLCAWSVLNGGNNYGYTFGSGTRLTVV.

The rearrangement links TRBV7-8 to TRBJ2-1; D might be TRBD2 (5 bases). Germline V gives CDR1 SGHVS, CDR2 FQNEAQ. V was cut by 3 bases and J by 7 bases, with 7 bases left in between. The CDR3 extends over 12 amino acids. CDR3 bases: TGTGCCAGCAGCTTCTCGGGGAATGAGCAGTTCTTC. This translates into CASSFSGNEQFF. Using reference TRBV7-8 and TRBJ2-1 for the parts outside the CDR3, the full variable domain is GAGVSQSPRYKVAKRGQDVALRCDPISGHVSLFWYQQALGQGPEFLTYFQNEAQLDKSGLPSDRFFAERPEGSVSTLKIQRTQQEDSAVYLCASSFSGNEQFFGPGTRLTVL.

This clone appeared once. The V call is TRBV4-1, the J call TRBJ2-7; 10 bases match TRBD1. Germline CDR1 reads MGHRA; CDR2 reads YSYEKL. The CDR3 is 13 amino acids. J gave up 5 bases and V 6 bases, and 4 bases lay outside the gene matches. The CDR3 DNA sequence: TGCGCCAGCAGTGGGACAGGGGTAAACGAGCAGTACTTC. Translating gives CASSGTGVNEQYF.

J is TRBJ1-4 and V is TRBV2; TRBD1 matches 7 bases. CDR3 size: 17 residues. Trimming at V came to 7 bases and at J to 3 bases, leaving 14 bases not matched to a gene. The germline V gene encodes CDR1 SNHLY and CDR2 FYNNEI. CDR3 sequence (DNA): TGTGCCAGCACCCTGGGGGGAACAGGGGACCCTAATGAAAAACTGTTTTTT. As protein: CASTLGGTGDPNEKLFF.

The chain combines TRBV2 with TRBJ1-2; TRBD1 might be the D (5 bases). Germline V gene data show CDR1 as SNHLY and CDR2 as FYNNEI. This CDR3 is built from 11 residues. Trimming took 8 bases from V and 7 from J, leaving 11 bases between them. The CDR3 region is CASSPGLGYTF. CDR3 DNA sequence: TGTGCCAGCTCCCCAGGGCTTGGCTACACCTTC.

The chain joins TRBV6-1 to TRBJ2-7, with a tentative D call TRBD1 (6 bases). Trimming stripped 7 bases from V and 3 bases from J, with 10 bases between. Germline V CDR1 and CDR2: MNHNS, SASEGT. This CDR3 is 12 amino acids long. The CDR3 loop is CASTGHLYEQYF. CDR3 DNA sequence: TGTGCCAGCACGGGACACCTCTACGAGCAGTACTTC.

The chain is built from TRBV28 and TRBJ2-7; 8 bases are a match to TRBD2. The CDR3 sequence is 14 residues long. Germline V CDR1 and CDR2: MDHEN, SYDVKM. J was trimmed by 5 bases and V by 5 bases; bases with no gene match: 8. The chain's CDR3 is CASSLFRAGDEQYF. CDR3 bases: TGTGCCAGCAGTCTCTTTAGAGCGGGGGACGAGCAGTACTTC.

This sequence joins TRBV10-3 and TRBJ1-2; no firm D call. With 7 bases removed from V and 4 bases from J, the gap between germline ends came to 13 bases. Germline V CDR1 and CDR2: ENHRY, SYGVKD. This CDR3 spans 13 amino acids. The CDR3 loop is CAITRAGIYGYTF. CDR3 sequence (DNA): TGTGCCATCACGCGGGCAGGAATCTATGGCTACACCTTC.

The rearrangement uses TRBV2 and TRBJ1-1, with D perhaps TRBD1 (5 bases). From germline, CDR1 is SNHLY and CDR2 FYNNEI. The CDR3 contains 14 residues. V lost 4 bases, J lost 2 bases, and 11 bases lay in between. CDR3 nucleotides: TGTGCCAGCAGTGTGGGACGGAGAAACACTGAAGCTTTCTTT. The encoded protein is CASSVGRRNTEAFF.

V usage is TRBV7-6 and J usage is TRBJ2-7; D is ambiguous. The germline V and J ends were trimmed by 1 base and 2 bases, with 12 bases remaining between them. Germline CDR1 and CDR2: SGHVS and FNYEAQ. This CDR3 region has 15 residues. In DNA form, the CDR3 reads TGTGCCAGCAGCTTAGGGCCCCGGCAGCCCTACGAGCAGTACTTC. Amino acids: CASSLGPRQPYEQYF.

This clone has only one observation. This chain links TRBV6-5 with TRBJ1-1; weak D call: TRBD1 (6 bases). V dropped 6 bases and J dropped 8 bases, with 19 bases sitting between them. CDR3 length equals 14 residues. Germline V gene data show CDR1 as MNHEY and CDR2 as SVGAGI. The CDR3 reads CASRTLGNRAEAFF. Here the CDR3 DNA reads TGTGCCAGCAGGACACTCGGGAACAGGGCCGAAGCTTTCTTT.

This clone was counted once. The CDR3 protein is CASSLEGPYEQYF. As DNA, the CDR3 is TGTGCCAGCAGCTTAGAAGGTCCCTACGAGCAGTACTTC. The chain uses TRBV7-8 and TRBJ2-7, with D unclear. There are 13 residues in the CDR3. V lost 1 base, J lost 2 bases, and 6 bases lay in between. Germline loops: CDR1 SGHVS, CDR2 FQNEAQ.

V is TRBV27 and J is TRBJ2-7; D unclear. Germline values: CDR1 MNHEY, CDR2 SMNVEV (reference sequence). The CDR3 contains 11 residues. V dropped 5 bases and J dropped 2 bases, with 4 bases sitting between them. The CDR3 DNA reads as TGTGCCAGCAGTCCCCCCTACGAGCAGTACTTC. Residues: CASSPPYEQYF.

This rearrangement joins TRBV5-4 to TRBJ1-4; 9 nucleotides match TRBD1. This CDR3 comprises 15 residues. The V and J ends lost 4 bases and 5 bases, in that order; junction bases with no gene match: 6. Germline V lookup: CDR1 SGHNT, CDR2 YYREEE (reference sequence). CDR3 loop: CASSATGGLNEKLFF. The CDR3 DNA follows: TGTGCCAGCAGCGCCACAGGGGGCCTGAATGAAAAACTGTTTTTT.

The chain recombines TRBV6-6 with TRBJ1-1; D is unresolved. V lost 3 bases to trimming and J lost 5 bases, with 7 bases between them. Germline assignment: CDR1 MNHNY and CDR2 SVGAGI (reference sequence). The CDR3 has 12 amino acids. CDR3 DNA: TGTGCCAGCAGTTATCTGGGGACTGAAGCTTTCTTT. It specifies CASSYLGTEAFF.

The chain couples TRBV7-2 to TRBJ1-1, with TRBD1 as a possible D gene (6 bases). CDR1 SGHTA and CDR2 FQGNSA come from the germline V gene. The CDR3 sequence is 16 residues long. V lost 5 bases, J lost 4 bases, and 20 bases lay in between. The CDR3 DNA follows: TGTGCCAGCAGCCCGGTAGGGGGGGGCGTTGCCACTGAAGCTTTCTTT. Its translation is CASSPVGGGVATEAFF.

J is TRBJ2-7 and V is TRBV28; D call uncertain. This CDR3 spans 15 amino acids. The germline V gene has CDR1 MDHEN and CDR2 SYDVKM. Trimming removed 8 bases at V and 1 base at J, with 18 bases between. The CDR3 nucleotides read TGTGCCAGCGTATCAGGACGGAGTATTTCCTACGAGCAGTACTTC. This codes for CASVSGRSISYEQYF. Combining the CDR3 with reference TRBV28 and TRBJ2-7 gives the whole variable domain DVKVTQSSRYLVKRTGEKVFLECVQDMDHENMFWYRQDPGLGLRLIYFSYDVKMKEKGDIPEGYSVSREKKERFSLILESASTNQTSMYLCASVSGRSISYEQYFGPGTRLTVT.

This clone came up once. The chain has TRBV6-1 and TRBJ1-6; 9 bases line up with TRBD1. CDR3 size: 15 residues. Trimming cost V 4 bases and J 9 bases; bases outside gene matches: 7. Per the germline V gene, CDR1 is MNHNS and CDR2 is SASEGT. The DNA for the CDR3 is TGTGCCAGCAGTGTTGGGACAGGGATCAGTTCACCCCTCCACTTT. Amino acids: CASSVGTGISSPLHF.

The CDR3 DNA sequence: TGCGCCAGCAGCCAATTCTGGGGCCTCCTCAATCAGCCCCAGCATTTT. This sequence encodes CASSQFWGLLNQPQHF. V gene TRBV4-1 combines with J gene TRBJ1-5; D perhaps matches TRBD1 (5 bases). V dropped 2 bases and J dropped 3 bases, with 14 bases sitting between them. The CDR3 runs 16 residues. The germline V gene encodes CDR1 MGHRA and CDR2 YSYEKL.